This T cell receptor beta chain comes out of a study of Ad26.COV2.S vaccination and SARS-CoV-2 variants. Study in general: Once, or twice with 56 days between doses, Ad26.COV2.S was given intramuscularly. General study points: Analyses of TCR breadth and depth may have underestimated total T cell responses.

Here immunoSEQ multiplex PCR was the method, and the copy in TCRdb shows in-frame clones only, minus some. The sample has about 680,000 clones, 89% seen once; the top ten hold around 1.4%. The CDR3 is 15 residues long. V was trimmed by 7 bases and J by 2 bases, leaving 17 bases between them. The germline V gene encodes CDR1 KGHDR and CDR2 SFDVKD. The treatment here: about 20 received Ad26.COV2.S at low or high dose, single or two shots; several received placebo; per-sample allocation not given. Repertoires come from day 63 after the first vaccine or placebo injection. As to this clone: What it binds is unknown.

This chain uses TRBV24-1 with TRBJ2-7; D assignment may be TRBD1 or TRBD2 (5 bases each). This receptor was taken from a person between 18 and 60 years old who received the Ad26.COV2.S COVID-19 vaccine or a placebo. The sample here was peripheral blood, taken in a trial of Ad26.COV2.S vaccine versus placebo. CDR3 loop: CATSRRDRPTYEQYF. Written as DNA, the CDR3 is TGTGCCACCAGCCGCCGGGACCGGCCCACCTACGAGCAGTACTTC.